This record looks at one TCR beta chain sequence and its context. Antigen: not known. In the same sample, other DNA sequences code for this CDR3. The source of the sample is a study of T cell responses to AZD1222 COVID-19 vaccine. Sequenced by immunoSEQ multiplex PCR; TCRdb stores in-frame clones only, minus some. In the table there are more than 100,000 clones, about 90% of which are singletons. V was clipped by 8 bases and J by 7 bases, with 12 bases between them. The CDR3 spans 13 residues. CDR1 and CDR2 from the germline V gene are MNHEY and SVGAGI. Findings of the study overall: Spike-specific TCR repertoires showed rising breadth and depth after two AZD1222 doses.

Material: peripheral blood, obtained on day 0 of AZD1222 vaccination. This receptor was taken from an adult in good health. V and J are TRBV6-5 and TRBJ1-6; possibly TRBD1 for D (5 bases). Here the CDR3 reads CASRRDLNSPLHF. Written as DNA, the CDR3 is TGTGCCAGCCGCAGGGACCTAAATTCACCCCTCCACTTT.